This T cell receptor (beta chain) was retrieved from a study of Ad26.COV2.S vaccination and SARS-CoV-2 variants. This sample's treatment: over 15 received Ad26.COV2.S at low or high dose, single or two shots; 5 received placebo; per-sample allocation not given. Sample collection was performed on day 63 after the first vaccine or placebo injection. Trimming cost V 4 bases and J 0 bases, with 15 bases left between them. Germline V lookup: CDR1 SGHKS, CDR2 YYEKEE (reference sequence). There are 16 residues in the CDR3. Data came from immunoSEQ multiplex PCR; TCRdb stores just in-frame clones and leaves some out. The sample includes 350,000 to 450,000 clones, about nine tenths seen only once; the top ten take about 3%.

The chain employs TRBV5-5 and TRBJ2-3; maybe TRBD1 (6 bases). This clonotype originated in a person aged 18-60 years who received the Ad26.COV2.S COVID-19 vaccine or a placebo. The sample consisted of peripheral blood, taken in a trial of Ad26.COV2.S vaccine versus placebo. CDR3 coding DNA: TGTGCCAGCAGCCTACCCGGGACACCCAGCACAGATACGCAGTATTTT. It codes for CASSLPGTPSTDTQYF.